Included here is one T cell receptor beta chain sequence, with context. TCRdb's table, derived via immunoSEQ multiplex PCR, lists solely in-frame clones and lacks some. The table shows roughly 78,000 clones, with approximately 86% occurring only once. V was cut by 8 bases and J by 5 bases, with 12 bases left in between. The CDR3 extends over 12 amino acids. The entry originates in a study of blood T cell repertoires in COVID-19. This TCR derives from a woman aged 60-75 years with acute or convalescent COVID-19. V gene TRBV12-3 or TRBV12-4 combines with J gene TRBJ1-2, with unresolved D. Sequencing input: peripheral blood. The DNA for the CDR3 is TGTGCCAGCTCCCCTGGGCCGTATGGCTACACCTTC. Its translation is CASSPGPYGYTF.